This is a list of T cell receptor beta chains from one sample in a study of blood T cell repertoires in COVID-19. Sequenced by immunoSEQ multiplex PCR; TCRdb stores in-frame clones only, minus some. The table shows 330,000 or so clones, with approximately 92% occurring only once. The material sequenced was PBMCs or T cells enriched from blood (not recorded which). Every receptor here comes from a woman in her thirties who had recovered from COVID-19. Each CDR3 is given with its conserved first and last residue. The order of the fields is J gene, clone size, CDR3 length, V gene, D gene, CDR3 protein, CDR3 DNA. A D gene is named only where the DNA matches it firmly. Size values are once, few and many counts, or a class for expanded clones, and some rows have none.

TRBJ1-3 | . | 16 | TRBV7-2 | . | CASSKGLLSSGNTIYF | TGTGCCAGCAGCAAGGGGCTCCTCTCCTCTGGAAACACCATATATTTT
TRBJ2-1 | . | 15 | TRBV7-9 | TRBD2 | CASSPWTSGDNEQFF | TGTGCCAGCAGCCCTTGGACTAGCGGGGACAATGAGCAGTTCTTC
TRBJ2-1 | . | 17 | TRBV27 | TRBD2 | CASSPSTSGRFGNEQFF | TGTGCCAGCAGCCCCTCGACTAGCGGGAGGTTCGGCAATGAGCAGTTCTTC
TRBJ2-5 | . | 14 | TRBV6-2/TRBV6-3 | TRBD2 | CASSYASGRETQYF | TGTGCCAGCAGTTACGCAAGCGGGAGGGAGACCCAGTACTTC
TRBJ1-2 | . | 15 | TRBV18 | TRBD1 | CASSPTTGEGYGYTF | TGTGCCAGCTCACCGACGACAGGGGAGGGCTATGGCTACACCTTC
TRBJ1-3 | . | 15 | TRBV19 | . | CASSPTDSSGNTIYF | TGTGCCAGTAGTCCGACGGACAGCTCCGGAAACACCATATATTTT
TRBJ2-2 | . | 14 | TRBV9 | . | CASSGRRGSRELFF | TGTGCCAGCAGCGGCAGAAGGGGTTCTAGGGAGCTGTTTTTT
TRBJ1-1 | . | 12 | TRBV6-2/TRBV6-3 | . | CASSYPGGEAFF | TGTGCCAGCAGTTACCCGGGGGGTGAAGCTTTCTTT
TRBJ2-2 | . | 16 | TRBV18 | . | CASSPRDLARTGELFF | TGTGCCAGCTCACCCCGGGACTTGGCCAGGACCGGGGAGCTGTTTTTT
TRBJ2-5 | . | 15 | TRBV10-3 | TRBD2 | CAIGRRGRAGETQYF | TGTGCCATCGGGAGACGGGGGAGGGCCGGGGAGACCCAGTACTTC
TRBJ1-3 | . | 16 | TRBV5-5 | . | CASSFETFPTGNTIYF | TGTGCCAGCAGCTTCGAGACTTTTCCCACTGGAAACACCATATATTTT
TRBJ2-7 | . | 14 | TRBV7-2 | TRBD2 | CASNLAGGFYEQYF | TGTGCCAGCAACTTAGCGGGGGGTTTCTACGAGCAGTACTTC
TRBJ2-3 | . | 16 | TRBV11-3 | TRBD1 | CASSLQQGAGADTQYF | TGTGCCAGCAGCTTACAACAGGGGGCAGGGGCAGATACGCAGTATTTT
TRBJ2-1 | . | 11 | TRBV24-1 | . | CATSDSDEQFF | TGTGCCACCAGTGATTCTGATGAGCAGTTCTTC
TRBJ1-2 | once | 11 | TRBV10-3 | . | CATTDTYGYTF | TGTGCCACGACAGATACCTATGGCTACACCTTC